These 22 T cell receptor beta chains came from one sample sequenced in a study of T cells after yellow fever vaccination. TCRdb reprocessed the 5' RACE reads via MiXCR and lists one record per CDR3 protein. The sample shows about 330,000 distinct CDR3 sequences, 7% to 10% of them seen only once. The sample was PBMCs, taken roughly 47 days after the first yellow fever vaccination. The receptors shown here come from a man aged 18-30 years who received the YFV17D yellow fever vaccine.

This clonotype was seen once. The CDR3 nucleotides are TGTGCCTCCTGCCAAGATCTGGGGGTGGGAGCTGAAGCTTTCTTT. As protein: CASCQDLGVGAEAFF. This sequence joins TRBV3-1 and TRBJ1-1, with a weak D call TRBD1 (5 bases). The germline CDR1 and CDR2 sequences are LGHDT and YNNKEL (reference sequence). The CDR3 extends over 15 amino acids. Trimming pared 11 bases from V and 6 bases from J, leaving 25 bases between.

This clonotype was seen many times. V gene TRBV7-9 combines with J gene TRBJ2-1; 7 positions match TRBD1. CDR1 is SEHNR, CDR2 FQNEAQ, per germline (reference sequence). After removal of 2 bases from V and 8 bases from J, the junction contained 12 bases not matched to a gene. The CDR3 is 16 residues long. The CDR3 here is CASSLPEGYRGDEQFF. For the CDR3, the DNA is TGTGCCAGCAGCTTACCCGAGGGTTACAGGGGCGATGAGCAGTTCTTC.

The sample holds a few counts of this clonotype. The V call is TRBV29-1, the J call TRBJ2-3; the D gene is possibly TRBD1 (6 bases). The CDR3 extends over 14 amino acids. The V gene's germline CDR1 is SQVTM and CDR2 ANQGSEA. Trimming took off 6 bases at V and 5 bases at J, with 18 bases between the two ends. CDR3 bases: TGCAGCGTCGCGGACAGCGCTTCGATAGATACGCAGTATTTT. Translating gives CSVADSASIDTQYF.

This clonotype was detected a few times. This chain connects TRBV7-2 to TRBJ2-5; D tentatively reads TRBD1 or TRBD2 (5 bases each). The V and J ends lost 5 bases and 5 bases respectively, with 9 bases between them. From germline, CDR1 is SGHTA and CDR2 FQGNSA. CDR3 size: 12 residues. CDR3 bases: TGTGCCAGCAGCCCATGGGGGGAGACCCAGTACTTC. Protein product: CASSPWGETQYF.

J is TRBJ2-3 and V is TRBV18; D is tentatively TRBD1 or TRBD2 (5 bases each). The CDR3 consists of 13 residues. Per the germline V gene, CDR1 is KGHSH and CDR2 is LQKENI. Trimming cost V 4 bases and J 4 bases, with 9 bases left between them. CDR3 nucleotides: TGTGCCAGCTCACGTCGGGACCCAGATACGCAGTATTTT. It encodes CASSRRDPDTQYF.

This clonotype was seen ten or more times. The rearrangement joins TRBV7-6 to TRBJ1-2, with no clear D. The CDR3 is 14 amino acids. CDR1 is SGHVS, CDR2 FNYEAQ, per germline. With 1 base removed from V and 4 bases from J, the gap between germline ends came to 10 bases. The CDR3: CASSLDTSGYGYTF. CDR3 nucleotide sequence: TGTGCCAGCAGCTTAGATACGTCAGGCTATGGCTACACCTTC.

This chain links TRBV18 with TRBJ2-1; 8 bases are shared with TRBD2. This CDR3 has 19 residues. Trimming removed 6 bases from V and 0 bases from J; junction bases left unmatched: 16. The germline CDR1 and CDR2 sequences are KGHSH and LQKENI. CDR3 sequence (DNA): TGTGCCAGCTCGACCGGGCAACTCAAGCGGGGGAGCTCCTACAATGAGCAGTTCTTC. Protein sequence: CASSTGQLKRGSSYNEQFF.

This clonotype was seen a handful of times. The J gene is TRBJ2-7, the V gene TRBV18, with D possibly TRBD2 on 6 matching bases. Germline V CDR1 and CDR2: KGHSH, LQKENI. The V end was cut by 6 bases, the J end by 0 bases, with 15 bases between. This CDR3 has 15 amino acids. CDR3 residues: CASSTRDGSSYEQYV. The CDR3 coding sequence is TGTGCCAGCTCGACAAGGGACGGGAGCTCCTACGAGCAGTACGTC.

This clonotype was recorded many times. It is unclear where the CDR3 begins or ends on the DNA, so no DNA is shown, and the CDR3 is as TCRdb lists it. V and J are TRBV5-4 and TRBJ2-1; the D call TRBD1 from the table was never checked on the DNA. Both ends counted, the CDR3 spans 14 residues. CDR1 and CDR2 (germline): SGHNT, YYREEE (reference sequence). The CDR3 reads CASSFGPGNNEQFF.

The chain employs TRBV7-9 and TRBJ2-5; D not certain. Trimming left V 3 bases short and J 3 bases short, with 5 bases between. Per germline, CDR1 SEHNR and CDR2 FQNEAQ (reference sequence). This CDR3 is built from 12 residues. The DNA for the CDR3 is TGTGCCAGCAGCTTTGAAGAAGAGACCCAGTACTTC. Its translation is CASSFEEETQYF.

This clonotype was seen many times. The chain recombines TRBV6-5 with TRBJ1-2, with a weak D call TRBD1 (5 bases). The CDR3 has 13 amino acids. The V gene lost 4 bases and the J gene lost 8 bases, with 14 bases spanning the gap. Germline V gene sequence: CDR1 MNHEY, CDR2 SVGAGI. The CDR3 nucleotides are TGTGCCAGCAGTTCCACCGGGGACCGCGGCTACACCTTC. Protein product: CASSSTGDRGYTF.

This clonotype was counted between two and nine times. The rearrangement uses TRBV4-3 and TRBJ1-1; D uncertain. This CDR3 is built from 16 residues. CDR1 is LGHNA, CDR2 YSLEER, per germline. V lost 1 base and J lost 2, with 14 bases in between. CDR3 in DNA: TGCGCCAGCAGCCAAGGAGGCCTGGGGAGAAACACTGAAGCTTTCTTT. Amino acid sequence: CASSQGGLGRNTEAFF.

CDR3 sequence reads: CATRRDRGTEAFF. The DNA for the CDR3 is TGTGCCACCAGACGGGACAGAGGCACTGAAGCTTTCTTT. The chain joins TRBV19 to TRBJ1-1; 7 bases agree with TRBD1. After removal of 10 bases from V and 4 bases from J, the junction contained 9 bases not matched to a gene. Germline V gene sequence: CDR1 LNHDA, CDR2 SQIVND (reference sequence). The CDR3 has 13 amino acids. Filled out from reference TRBV19 and TRBJ1-1, the complete variable domain reads DGGITQSPKYLFRKEGQNVTLSCEQNLNHDAMYWYRQDPGQGLRLIYYSQIVNDFQKGDIAEGYSVSREKKESFPLTVTSAQKNPTAFYLCATRRDRGTEAFFGQGTRLTVV.

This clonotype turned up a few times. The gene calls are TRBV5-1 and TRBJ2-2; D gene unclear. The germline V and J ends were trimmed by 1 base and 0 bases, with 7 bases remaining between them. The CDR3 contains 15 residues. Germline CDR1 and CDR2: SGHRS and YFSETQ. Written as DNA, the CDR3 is TGCGCCAGCAGCTTGAGACCCCCGAACACCGGGGAGCTGTTTTTT. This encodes CASSLRPPNTGELFF.

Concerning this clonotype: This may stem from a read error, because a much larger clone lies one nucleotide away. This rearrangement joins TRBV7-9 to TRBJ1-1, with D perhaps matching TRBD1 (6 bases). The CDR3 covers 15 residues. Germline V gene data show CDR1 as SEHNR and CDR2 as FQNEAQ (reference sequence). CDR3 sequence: CANSPRGGADTEAFF. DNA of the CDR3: TGTGCCAACAGCCCCCGGGGGGGCGCGGACACTGAAGCTTTCTTT.

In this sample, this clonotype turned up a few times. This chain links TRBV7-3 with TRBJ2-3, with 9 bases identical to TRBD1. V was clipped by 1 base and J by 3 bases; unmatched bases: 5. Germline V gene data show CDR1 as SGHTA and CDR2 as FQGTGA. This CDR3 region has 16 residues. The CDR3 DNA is TGTGCCAGCAGCTTAAGAACGGGACAGGGAACAGATACGCAGTATTTT. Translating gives CASSLRTGQGTDTQYF.

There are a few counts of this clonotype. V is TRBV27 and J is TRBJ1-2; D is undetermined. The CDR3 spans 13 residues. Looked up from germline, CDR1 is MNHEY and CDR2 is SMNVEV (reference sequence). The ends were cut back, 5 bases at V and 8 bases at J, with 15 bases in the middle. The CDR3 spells CASSHLFRSGYTF. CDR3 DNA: TGTGCCAGCAGTCACCTCTTCAGGTCCGGCTACACCTTC.

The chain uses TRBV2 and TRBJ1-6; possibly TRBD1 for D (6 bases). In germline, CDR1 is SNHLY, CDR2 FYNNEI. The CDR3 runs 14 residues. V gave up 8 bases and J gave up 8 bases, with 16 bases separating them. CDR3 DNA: TGTGCCAGCGGACGGGACATCGGGGATTCACCCCTCCACTTT. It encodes CASGRDIGDSPLHF.

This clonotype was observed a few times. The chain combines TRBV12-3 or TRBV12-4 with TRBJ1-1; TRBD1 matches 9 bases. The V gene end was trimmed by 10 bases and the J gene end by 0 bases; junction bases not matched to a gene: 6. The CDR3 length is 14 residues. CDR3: CATTGTGLNTEAFF. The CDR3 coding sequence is TGTGCCACCACCGGGACAGGGCTGAACACTGAAGCTTTCTTT.

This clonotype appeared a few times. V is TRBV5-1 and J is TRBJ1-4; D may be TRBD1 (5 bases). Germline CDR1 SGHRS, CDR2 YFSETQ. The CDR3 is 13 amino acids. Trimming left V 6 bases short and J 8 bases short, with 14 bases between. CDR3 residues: CASTTAQGEKLFF. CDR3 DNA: TGCGCCAGCACGACAGCCCAAGGGGAAAAACTGTTTTTT. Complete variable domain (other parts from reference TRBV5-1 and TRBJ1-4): KAGVTQTPRYLIKTRGQQVTLSCSPISGHRSVSWYQQTPGQGLQFLFEYFSETQRNKGNFPGRFSGRQFSNSRSEMNVSTLELGDSALYLCASTTAQGEKLFFGSGTQLSVL.

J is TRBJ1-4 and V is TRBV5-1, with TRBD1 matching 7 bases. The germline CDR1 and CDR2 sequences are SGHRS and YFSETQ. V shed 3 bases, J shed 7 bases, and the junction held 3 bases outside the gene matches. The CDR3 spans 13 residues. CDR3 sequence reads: CASSSTGIEKLFF. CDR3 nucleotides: TGCGCCAGCAGCTCGACAGGGATTGAAAAACTGTTTTTT.

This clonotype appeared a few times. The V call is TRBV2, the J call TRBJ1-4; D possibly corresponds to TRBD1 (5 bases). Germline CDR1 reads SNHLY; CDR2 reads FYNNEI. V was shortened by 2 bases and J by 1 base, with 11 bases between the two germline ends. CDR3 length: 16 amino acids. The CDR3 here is CASSERDRRTNEKLFF. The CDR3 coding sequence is TGTGCCAGCAGTGAAAGGGACCGAAGAACTAATGAAAAACTGTTTTTT.